These 3 T cell receptor beta chains were sequenced from one sample in a study of CD8 T cells in ankylosing spondylitis (dated by TCRdb to the late 2010s). The method behind the library was 5' RACE. The instrument given in TCRdb is Illumina HiSeq 2500. TCRdb took the public reads, trimmed them with fastp at Q25, ran MiXCR for clone calling and kept in-frame beta chains. When rows share a CDR3 protein, they turn into one entry using the most common DNA and genes. For this sample there are around 180,000 distinct CDR3 sequences; around 13% appear just once. Jointly, the top ten make up 8% to 13% of the sample. Sequenced sample: blood, either unsorted or a sorted T cell fraction (not recorded which). All receptors come from a female donor with ankylosing spondylitis or in good health (not recorded which).

This clonotype was picked up many times. V and J are TRBV20-1 and TRBJ1-6; D gene ambiguous. This CDR3 is 16 amino acids long. Trimming left V 0 bases short and J 10 bases short, with 19 bases between. The germline V gene encodes CDR1 DFQATT and CDR2 SNEGSKA (reference sequence). The CDR3 bases are TGCAGTGCTAGAGAGAGCCCATTGAGCCTTTGGTCACCCCTCCACTTT. Encoded protein: CSARESPLSLWSPLHF.

This clonotype has a count of ten or more. The rearrangement uses TRBV27 and TRBJ1-5, with D possibly TRBD1 on 6 matching bases. Germline V gene sequence: CDR1 MNHEY, CDR2 SMNVEV (reference sequence). The CDR3 is 15 amino acids. Trimming took off 4 bases at V and 3 bases at J, with 13 bases between the two ends. CDR3 loop: CASSWAGGLNQPQHF. CDR3 nucleotide sequence: TGTGCCAGCAGTTGGGCGGGGGGGCTCAATCAGCCCCAGCATTTT.

Ten or more counts support this clonotype. The junction shows a germline mismatch at one end, possibly a read error. This chain uses TRBV7-2 with TRBJ1-1; no firm D call. This CDR3 comprises 12 residues. Germline V gives CDR1 SGHTA, CDR2 FQGNSA. As DNA, the CDR3 is TGTGCCAGCAGCTTAGACAGTACTGATTTGCTCTTT. Amino acid sequence: CASSLDSTDLLF.